This T cell receptor beta chain was sequenced in a study of blood T cell repertoires in COVID-19. The wider study: The United States, Italy and Spain were the sources of the acute and convalescent COVID-19 samples. T cells, B-cell-depleted T cells, or PBMCs provided the cDNA or gDNA that served as material.

The sample holds a few counts of this clone. Authors' processing steps: Reference gene primer amplification gave nucleated cell count estimates. The table came from immunoSEQ multiplex PCR; TCRdb's copy has only in-frame clones and leaves some out. V, J and clone size derive from that table, while D and trimming were established from the DNA sequence. Here the sample spans about 220,000 clones, 65% to 85% being singletons. V lost 1 base and J 2 bases, leaving 10 bases between the germline ends. Germline CDR1 reads SGHRS; CDR2 reads YFSETQ. The CDR3 loop spans 15 amino acids. The TCR comes from a woman aged 30 to 39 who had recovered from COVID-19. This chain connects TRBV5-1 to TRBJ2-1; TRBD2 is a possible D gene (6 bases). Sequencing was done on a sample of peripheral blood. CDR3: CASSLTGGPYNEQFF. CDR3 coding DNA: TGCGCCAGCAGCTTGACAGGAGGGCCCTACAATGAGCAGTTCTTC.